The rows below give T cell receptor beta chains drawn from one sample of a study of response to subunit inactivated influenza vaccine. TCRdb independently ran MiXCR on the RT-PCR reads; one entry per CDR3 protein. The sample holds fewer than 600,000 distinct CDR3 sequences, 7.2% seen once. The starting material was PBMCs from blood, obtained less than 30 months after vaccination. Receptors were obtained from a man aged 45 to 75 who received an inactivated influenza vaccine. Both conserved end residues are part of each CDR3. The order of the fields is D gene, J gene, V gene, clone size, CDR3 protein, CDR3 DNA. D genes are given only for firm matches. Some rows have no size entry. The others give once, few or many, or a class for an expanded clone.

D: NA
J: TRBJ1-2
V: TRBV5-6
size: few
CDR3: CASSPISTEELRGYTF
DNA: TGTGCCAGCAGCCCTATATCGACAGAAGAATTGCGGGGCTACACCTTC

D: NA
J: TRBJ1-5
V: TRBV15
size: NA
CDR3: CAAGGVRDQPQHF
DNA: TGTGCCGCTGGGGGGGTTCGGGATCAGCCCCAGCATTTT

D: NA
J: TRBJ2-7
V: TRBV5-5
size: NA
CDR3: CASSQLDRVYEQYF
DNA: TGTGCCAGCAGCCAATTAGACCGCGTCTACGAGCAGTACTTC

D: NA
J: TRBJ2-7
V: TRBV20-1
size: many
CDR3: CSANSIADEQYF
DNA: TGCAGTGCTAACTCTATAGCGGACGAGCAGTACTTC

D: TRBD2
J: TRBJ2-2
V: TRBV7-9
size: NA
CDR3: CASTPLAGVHTGELFF
DNA: TGTGCCAGCACCCCCCTGGCGGGAGTGCACACCGGGGAGCTGTTTTTT

D: NA
J: TRBJ2-3
V: TRBV20-1
size: many
CDR3: CSARSGAGPDTQYF
DNA: TGCAGTGCTAGATCCGGAGCGGGTCCAGATACGCAGTATTTT

D: NA
J: TRBJ2-4
V: TRBV4-1
size: NA
CDR3: CASSQGQQGGAKNIQYF
DNA: TGCGCCAGCAGCCAAGGTCAACAGGGTGGAGCCAAAAACATTCAGTACTTC

D: NA
J: TRBJ1-5
V: TRBV18
size: NA
CDR3: CASSPRQDSNQPQHF
DNA: TGTGCCAGCTCACCACGCCAGGATAGCAATCAGCCCCAGCATTTT

D: NA
J: TRBJ2-4
V: TRBV5-6
size: NA
CDR3: CASSLTGWDRNIQYF
DNA: TGTGCCAGCAGCCTGACGGGGTGGGATAGAAACATTCAGTACTTC

D: NA
J: TRBJ2-7
V: TRBV6-1
size: many
CDR3: CASSIDGVGNEQYF
DNA: TGTGCCAGCAGCATTGACGGGGTTGGAAACGAGCAGTACTTC

D: NA
J: TRBJ2-6
V: TRBV19
size: few
CDR3: CASSRRDNSGANVLTF
DNA: TGTGCCAGTAGTCGCAGGGACAACTCTGGGGCCAACGTCCTGACTTTC

D: NA
J: TRBJ1-1
V: TRBV10-2
size: NA
CDR3: CASSGTSKPYTEAFF
DNA: TGCGCCAGCAGTGGTACCAGCAAACCATACACTGAAGCTTTCTTT

D: TRBD1
J: TRBJ2-1
V: TRBV5-6
size: few
CDR3: CASSYGQGRNNEQFF
DNA: TGTGCCAGCAGCTACGGACAGGGGCGCAACAATGAGCAGTTCTTC

D: NA
J: TRBJ1-4
V: TRBV25-1
size: few
CDR3: CASGIGGRSNEKLFF
DNA: TGTGCCAGCGGTATCGGGGGACGGTCTAATGAAAAACTGTTTTTT

D: TRBD2
J: TRBJ2-7
V: TRBV7-6
size: NA
CDR3: CASSLYSGGGEQYF
DNA: TGTGCCAGCAGCTTATATAGCGGGGGAGGCGAGCAGTACTTC